Listed below are T cell receptor beta chains from one sample, sequenced in a study of T-cell reconstitution after alpha-beta-depleted transplantation in children. TCRdb fed the PCR reads into MiXCR, producing one record per CDR3 protein. The data show about 130,000 distinct CDR3 sequences, with around 9.8% seen just once and approximately 25% held by the top ten. Sample: PBMCs, mostly from graft donor cells, taken 180 days after TCRalphabeta/CD19-depleted stem cell transplant. Receptors originate from a girl less than two years old who had a stem cell transplant for combined immunodeficiency, so the T cells may come from the graft donor. CDR3s include the opening cysteine and the closing phenylalanine or tryptophan. A D gene is named only where the DNA matches it firmly. Size tells how often a clone was seen (once, few, many) or the class of an expanded clone, and some rows leave it out.

clone size	J gene	V gene	D gene	CDR3 DNA	CDR3 protein
many	TRBJ2-3	TRBV7-2	TRBD2	TGTGCCAGCAGCAACGGGAGGGCCCCAGATACGCAGTATTTT	CASSNGRAPDTQYF
NA	TRBJ2-7	TRBV12-3/TRBV12-4	TRBD2	TGTGCCAGCAGTTGGGTAGCGGGAGGGCCGGGGGAGCAGTACTTC	CASSWVAGGPGEQYF
few	TRBJ2-3	TRBV7-8	NA	TGTGCCAGCAGCCCGGCCTCTACAGATACGCAGTATTTT	CASSPASTDTQYF
few	TRBJ2-2	TRBV29-1	NA	TGCAGCGTTGTAAAGAGGGATGCCACCGGGGAGCTGTTTTTT	CSVVKRDATGELFF
few	TRBJ2-5	TRBV6-5	TRBD2	TGTGCCAGCAGTTACCTAGCGGGAAGCGGGGAGACCCAGTACTTC	CASSYLAGSGETQYF
NA	TRBJ2-3	TRBV24-1	NA	TGTGCCACCAGTGATTTGCAGGGAGCAGATACGCAGTATTTT	CATSDLQGADTQYF
NA	TRBJ1-5	TRBV19	NA	TGTGCCACCAGAAGAGAGGCTAGCAATCAGCCCCAGCATTTT	CATRREASNQPQHF
NA	TRBJ2-3	TRBV12-3/TRBV12-4	NA	TGTGCCAGCAGTTGGACCCCTAGAGGACTACTTCCTAGCACAGATACGCAGTATTTT	CASSWTPRGLLPSTDTQYF
many	TRBJ2-3	TRBV20-1	NA	TGCAGTGCTAGCGTACCAGATACGCAGTATTTT	CSASVPDTQYF
NA	TRBJ2-2	TRBV29-1	NA	TGCAGCGTGCCGGGACTGGGCACCGGGGAGCTGTTTTTT	CSVPGLGTGELFF
few	TRBJ1-6	TRBV29-1	TRBD1	TGCAGCGGCTTCCGGGACAGTAACTCACCCCTCCACTTT	CSGFRDSNSPLHF
few	TRBJ2-2	TRBV25-1	TRBD2	TGTGCCAGCAGTGAATTCTTCCTTCTAGCGGGAGGTGGGACCGGGGAGCTGTTTTTT	CASSEFFLLAGGGTGELFF
few	TRBJ1-2	TRBV6-5	NA	TGTGCCAGCAGTTACTCGAGTGGGCTGGCATTCGGTAACTATGGCTACACCTTC	CASSYSSGLAFGNYGYTF